The source of this T cell receptor (beta chain) is a study of T cell repertoires in cytomegalovirus infection. Germline V lookup: CDR1 MGHRA, CDR2 YSYEKL. The CDR3 totals 18 residues. TCRdb independently ran MiXCR on the reads; one entry per CDR3 protein. The sample shows fewer than 85,000 distinct CDR3 sequences, roughly 44% of them seen only once. Note on this clonotype: Antigen unknown. Its ends do not fully match the called genes, so a read error is possible.

This TCR came from a human donor in good health (CMV status not recorded). Some clones in this sample may be carry-over from other donors' samples. Sequences were derived from CD8+ T cells from cultured PBMCs, sampled from culture after CMV antigen stimulation. The chain carries TRBV4-1 and TRBJ1-2; D remains unclear. The CDR3 DNA follows: TGTGCCAGCAGCCCCACCTCCGTTTGGGCAGATCCTAACTATGGCTACACCTTC. Amino acids: CASSPTSVWADPNYGYTF.